This T cell receptor beta chain appears in the sequencing data of a study of cytomegalovirus exposure and HLA in healthy donors. Study as a whole: Early release data held roughly 90 million unique TCRs from HLA-typed donors.

This clone was recorded only once. Its antigen is still unknown. Study conclusions and caveats: An analysis done earlier found most TCR beta V segments productive about 87% or about 30% of the time.

Per the germline V gene, CDR1 is MGHRA and CDR2 is YSYEKL. Trimming took off 4 bases at V and 8 bases at J, with 12 bases between the two ends. The CDR3 length is 13 residues. PCR employed 60 Vbeta and 13 Jbeta primers. TCRdb's copy holds only in-frame clones and misses some; the assay was immunoSEQ multiplex PCR. Of fewer than 150,000 clones listed, about 80% are singletons. Sequenced input: PBMCs. The rearrangement links TRBV4-1 to TRBJ2-4; D may be TRBD2 (5 bases). This clonotype was obtained from a male donor in good health and CMV-seronegative. The CDR3 is CASSPPLGDIQYF. CDR3 sequence (DNA): TGCGCCAGCAGCCCCCCCCTCGGGGACATTCAGTACTTC.